Included here is one TCR beta chain sequence, with context. Its specific antigen is unknown. Within one base of it there is no much larger clone, and no base qualities were kept. The immunoSEQ Assay was the method used to sequence TCRbeta CDR3 regions. After extraction, genomic DNA underwent amplification by bias-controlled multiplex PCR, followed by high-throughput sequencing. The study's processing was this. To quantify the absolute abundance of each unique TCRbeta CDR3 region, sequences were collapsed and filtered. T cell fraction was estimated by normalizing TCRbeta template counts to usable DNA, with usable DNA measured through amplification of reference genes found in all nucleated cells. Repertoire TCRs were annotated as SARS-CoV-2-specific by exact matching of V gene, CDR3 amino acid sequence and J gene to a known reactive TCR set. MIRA supplied the reference SARS-CoV-2 TCR set, which was filtered for enrichment in COVID-19-positive ImmuneCODE repertoires so that public or cross-reactive TCRs were removed. Drawing on the MIRA antigens, annotated TCRs were analysed further at the level of specific ORF or position within ORF. Depth was the summed frequency of annotated unique rearrangements, while breadth was defined as annotated unique rearrangements over total unique productive rearrangements. Group comparisons of TCR breadth used two-sided Wilcoxon rank-sum tests. TCRdb retrieved this table from immuneACCESS and kept in-frame rearrangements only. Not all clones are present; in checked studies, unresolved V genes account for under half, and no reason is known for the remainder. The V and J calls and clone size come from that table; D and trimming were worked out from the DNA. For this sample there are approximately 410,000 clones; 85% to 90% appear just once. The top ten clonotypes cover around 3.6% of the sample.

The meaning of the sample's treatment or condition label: around 19 received Ad26.COV2.S at low or high dose, single or two shots; roughly five received placebo; per-sample allocation not given. For vaccine and placebo recipients, the sequenced repertoires came from samples collected on day 63 after the first injection. In Cohort 1b, more than 20 adults aged 18-55 years were enrolled at a single site in Boston, USA, between 29 July and 7 August 2020. Ad26.COV2.S was a replication-incompetent adenovirus type 26 vector expressing a prefusion-stabilized SARS-CoV-2 spike protein from the original Wuhan strain. The sample comes from a study of Ad26.COV2.S vaccination and SARS-CoV-2 variants (TCRdb year 2021). Context from the whole study: Vaccine-arm donors were drawn from COV1001, a multicentre, randomized, double-blind, placebo-controlled phase I-IIa trial of Ad26.COV2.S in healthy adults. Ad26.COV2.S was administered intramuscularly at a dose of 5x10^10 or 1x10^11 viral particles, either as one shot or as two shots given 56 days apart. The specificity and breadth of SARS-CoV-2-reactive T cell receptors after Ad26.COV2.S vaccination were assessed by TCRbeta repertoire sequencing. A total of some 30 samples were included in the TCR-sequenced set, comprising some 20 Ad26.COV2.S vaccine recipients, 5 placebo recipients and 8 SARS-CoV-2 convalescent individuals. Trial participants were randomized into five groups of five: low-dose or high-dose Ad26.COV2.S given once or twice, or placebo on both occasions. Blinding of investigators to trial group allocation was maintained during experiments and outcome assessment. The investigation overall reported the following: Higher spike-specific TCR breadth was observed in Ad26.COV2.S recipients than in placebo recipients (P = 0.0014). The authors noted that total T cell responses may have been underestimated by the TCR breadth and depth analyses. After vaccination, substantial breadth of spike-specific CD8+ and CD4+ T cell responses was reported. The study was not powered to compare responses between vaccine doses or regimens. Comparable non-spike TCR breadth was observed between vaccine and placebo recipients, consistent with only spike being contained in the vaccine.

In the germline V gene (reference sequence), CDR1 corresponds to LNHDA and CDR2 to SQIVND. The CDR3 runs 14 amino acids, cysteine and phenylalanine included. The CDR3 DNA has 42 bases and is translated from base 1. V drops 2 bases and J drops 3 bases, leaving 10 bases in between. The material sequenced was peripheral blood, taken in a trial of Ad26.COV2.S vaccine versus placebo. This TCR was recovered from a person aged 18 to 65 who received the Ad26.COV2.S COVID-19 vaccine or a placebo. This chain joins TRBV19 to TRBJ1-1; 6 matching bases give a weak D call of TRBD1. CDR3 reads: CASSIRGAHTEAFF. The DNA is TGTGCCAGTAGTATACGGGGGGCGCACACTGAAGCTTTCTTT.